Shown below are 18 T cell receptor beta chains from a single sample sequenced in a study of blood T cell repertoires in COVID-19. Sequencing used immunoSEQ multiplex PCR; TCRdb keeps in-frame clones, though not all of them. The sample has more than 65,000 clones, about four fifths seen once. Sequenced input: peripheral blood. These receptors all stem from a woman between 55 and 75 years old with acute or convalescent COVID-19.

V and J are TRBV2 and TRBJ1-1; 11 bases fit TRBD1. The CDR3 consists of 17 residues. Germline lookup yields CDR1 SNHLY and CDR2 FYNNEI. V gave up 3 bases and J gave up 4 bases; unmatched junction bases: 10. CDR3 amino acids: CASSEWTGGYLPTEAFF. CDR3 nucleotides: TGTGCCAGCAGTGAGTGGACAGGGGGCTATCTACCCACTGAAGCTTTCTTT.

This sequence joins TRBV27 and TRBJ2-2; no definite D call. Germline CDR1 is MNHEY and CDR2 is SMNVEV (reference sequence). V dropped 2 bases and J dropped 8 bases, with 12 bases sitting between them. This CDR3 is built from 14 residues. The CDR3 DNA reads TGTGCCAGCAGTTTAGCGCCTAACGGGGGGGAGCTGTTTTTT. Amino acid sequence: CASSLAPNGGELFF.

As DNA, the CDR3 is TGTGCCAGCAGCTTATTAACGGGGGGTGAAAAACTGTTTTTT. Its translation: CASSLLTGGEKLFF. The chain carries TRBV7-2 and TRBJ1-4; TRBD1 might be the D (5 bases). The CDR3 contains 14 residues. CDR1 is SGHTA, CDR2 FQGNSA, per germline. Trimming stripped 2 bases from V and 7 bases from J, with 11 bases between.

The CDR3 DNA sequence: TGCGCCAGCAGCTTGGATAGCGGGGGGGGCATAAGCACAGATACGCAGTATTTT. This gives the protein CASSLDSGGGISTDTQYF. The rearrangement joins TRBV5-1 to TRBJ2-3, with TRBD2 matching 11 bases. The CDR3 has 18 amino acids. V lost 0 bases, J lost 0 bases, and 6 bases stayed unmatched. The germline V gene has CDR1 SGHRS and CDR2 YFSETQ.

Only a few counts were recorded for this clone. For the CDR3, the DNA is TGCGCCAGCAGCACCCCGACAGGGATTATGTCTGGAAACACCATATATTTT. This sequence encodes CASSTPTGIMSGNTIYF. The V and J genes are TRBV4-1 and TRBJ1-3, with 7 positions matching TRBD1. V shed 5 bases, J shed 1 base, and the junction held 11 bases outside the gene matches. Germline CDR1 reads MGHRA; CDR2 reads YSYEKL. The CDR3 is made up of 17 amino acids.

Worth noting for this clone: The sample carries other DNA sequences with the same CDR3. This chain connects TRBV29-1 to TRBJ1-1; D is unresolved. The ends were cut back, 6 bases at V and 2 bases at J, with 10 bases in the middle. This CDR3 has 12 amino acids. Per germline, CDR1 SQVTM and CDR2 ANQGSEA. CDR3 coding DNA: TGCAGCGTAGCGACCGGAAACACTGAAGCTTTCTTT. Residues: CSVATGNTEAFF.

The chain links TRBV16 to TRBJ1-2; 7 bases agree with TRBD1. V lost 3 bases and J lost 9; bases outside the gene matches: 16. This CDR3 contains 16 residues. Germline CDR1 reads KGHSY; CDR2 reads FQNENV. CDR3 loop: CASSHGHRGPPGSYTF. For the CDR3, the DNA is TGTGCCAGCAGCCACGGCCACAGGGGACCCCCGGGCAGCTACACCTTC.

The chain is built from TRBV7-6 and TRBJ2-1; D is unresolved. With 1 base removed from V and 9 bases from J, the gap between germline ends came to 7 bases. The CDR3 sequence is 12 residues long. In germline, CDR1 is SGHVS, CDR2 FNYEAQ. CDR3 amino acids: CASSLGFSEQFF. The CDR3 DNA sequence: TGTGCCAGCAGCTTAGGGTTCAGTGAGCAGTTCTTC.

This chain joins TRBV5-6 and TRBJ1-5; D gene ambiguous. The CDR3 runs 18 residues. Germline loops: CDR1 SGHDT, CDR2 YYEEEE. With 2 bases removed from V and 4 bases from J, the gap between germline ends came to 22 bases. CDR3 loop: CASSFLAAVPLVNQPQHF. The CDR3 DNA sequence: TGTGCCAGCAGCTTCTTAGCGGCCGTTCCTCTAGTAAATCAGCCCCAGCATTTT.

The CDR3 DNA reads TGTGCCAGTAGTATCAAATTGGGACAGGGCTATGGCTACACCTTC. Its translation is CASSIKLGQGYGYTF. The J gene is TRBJ1-2, the V gene TRBV19; 9 positions agree with TRBD1. The CDR3 loop spans 15 amino acids. The junction had 6 bases not matched to a gene; V was cut back by 3 bases and J by 4 bases. The V gene's germline CDR1 is LNHDA and CDR2 SQIVND (reference sequence).

The rearrangement uses TRBV28 and TRBJ1-1, with a possible D match to TRBD1 (6 bases). Per the germline V gene, CDR1 is MDHEN and CDR2 is SYDVKM. Trimming left V 3 bases short and J 4 bases short, with 15 bases between. The CDR3 length is 15 residues. The CDR3 nucleotides read TGTGCCAGCAGTTTGGGGGGGGCAGGTGGCACTGAAGCTTTCTTT. It yields the protein CASSLGGAGGTEAFF.

This clone is a singleton in its sample. This chain uses TRBV4-1 with TRBJ2-7; 7 nucleotides agree with TRBD1. CDR1 and CDR2 (germline): MGHRA, YSYEKL. The CDR3 spans 16 residues. V lost 3 bases and J lost 2; bases outside the gene matches: 10. CDR3 protein: CASSQAADRPTYEQYF. In nucleotides, the CDR3 is TGCGCCAGCAGCCAGGCCGCGGACAGGCCAACCTACGAGCAGTACTTC.

The chain joins TRBV7-6 to TRBJ1-1; perhaps TRBD1 as D (5 bases). The V and J ends lost 6 bases and 1 base respectively, with 12 bases between them. The CDR3 runs to 14 residues. From germline, CDR1 is SGHVS and CDR2 FNYEAQ. The CDR3 sequence is CASRGGTSNTEAFF. DNA of the CDR3: TGTGCCAGCAGGGGCGGGACGTCGAACACTGAAGCTTTCTTT.

This chain's CDR3 is CASSPGQGRTDTQYF. The CDR3 coding sequence is TGTGCCAGCAGCCCGGGACAGGGGCGGACAGATACGCAGTATTTT. The J gene is TRBJ2-3, the V gene TRBV3-1 (or the pseudogene TRBV3-2); 10 nucleotides match TRBD1. Per germline, CDR1 LGHDT and CDR2 YNNKEL (reference sequence). Trimming at V came to 4 bases and at J to 3 bases, leaving 4 bases not matched to a gene. CDR3 length: 15 residues.

The genes are TRBV20-1 and TRBJ1-1, with no clear D. In germline, CDR1 is DFQATT, CDR2 SNEGSKA (reference sequence). CDR3 size: 11 residues. Trimming pared 5 bases from V and 2 bases from J, leaving 6 bases between. CDR3 nucleotides: TGCAGTGCTCGCGTAAACACTGAAGCTTTCTTT. Its translation is CSARVNTEAFF.

The rearrangement joins TRBV28 to TRBJ1-5; TRBD1 might be the D (5 bases). Trimming took 6 bases from V and 0 from J, leaving 15 bases between them. Germline CDR1 MDHEN, CDR2 SYDVKM. This CDR3 region has 16 residues. CDR3 bases: TGTGCCAGCAGATCTCGAGACAGTTATAGCAATCAGCCCCAGCATTTT. Translated: CASRSRDSYSNQPQHF.

The CDR3 DNA reads TGTGCCAGCAGCTCTAGGGGGCGGACATCAAACTATGGCTACACCTTC. Its protein is CASSSRGRTSNYGYTF. The chain is built from TRBV5-8 and TRBJ1-2, with 7 bases fitting TRBD1. Germline V CDR1 and CDR2: SGHTS, YDEGEE. The V segment lost 3 bases and the J segment 2 bases; nucleotides outside the gene matches: 10. CDR3 length equals 16 residues.

The CDR3 nucleotides read TGTGCCAGCAGCTTATTTGGCGGGGGTCGGGACGAGCAGTACTTC. Its translation: CASSLFGGGRDEQYF. This chain connects TRBV7-8 to TRBJ2-7; TRBD2 matches 7 bases. The J segment lost 5 bases and the V segment lost 2 bases, leaving 9 bases of the junction unmatched. From germline, CDR1 is SGHVS and CDR2 FQNEAQ. This CDR3 is built from 15 residues.